What follows are 11 T cell receptor beta chains derived from one specimen sequenced in a study of cytomegalovirus exposure and HLA in healthy donors (dated by TCRdb to 2017 to 2019). The library came from the immunoSEQ multiplex PCR assay. For the multiplex PCR, a mixture combining 60 forward primers for TCR Vbeta segments and 13 reverse primers for TCR Jbeta segments was used. The clones in this table, taken by TCRdb from immuneACCESS, are in-frame only. Not every clone is retained; where verified, under half of the shortfall comes from an unresolved V gene, and the cause of the rest is unknown. Within this sample are 180,000 or so clones, with 75% to 85% of them counted one time only. The ten largest clonotypes hold around 0.71% of the sample. The sequencing sample was made of PBMCs. The receptor source for this set is a female donor in good health and CMV-seronegative.

V usage is TRBV9 and J usage is TRBJ2-5; 8 bases are shared with TRBD2. J lost 2 bases, V lost 0 bases, and 6 bases had no gene match. The CDR3 is 16 residues long. Germline loops: CDR1 SGDLS, CDR2 YYNGEE. The CDR3, as DNA: TGTGCCAGCAGCGTAGACGGCGGGAGGTATCAAGAGACCCAGTACTTC. This codes for CASSVDGGRYQETQYF.

V gene TRBV29-1 combines with J gene TRBJ2-7, with 8 bases lining up with TRBD1. V lost 8 bases to trimming and J lost 5 bases; unmatched junction nucleotides: 11. Germline CDR1 reads SQVTM; CDR2 reads ANQGSEA. The CDR3 loop spans 13 amino acids. CDR3 sequence reads: CSPRDRFNHEQYF. The CDR3 coding sequence is TGCAGCCCCAGGGACAGGTTCAATCACGAGCAGTACTTC.

The V and J genes are TRBV27 and TRBJ2-3; 10 bases map to TRBD1. This CDR3 comprises 13 residues. Germline V gene sequence: CDR1 MNHEY, CDR2 SMNVEV (reference sequence). The V segment lost 10 bases and the J segment 3 bases; nucleotides outside the gene matches: 4. The CDR3 nucleotides read TGTGCCACCAGGACAGGGGGTACAGATACGCAGTATTTT. Its protein product is CATRTGGTDTQYF.

V usage is TRBV5-1 and J usage is TRBJ2-5; D is uncertain. Germline CDR1 reads SGHRS; CDR2 reads YFSETQ. V was clipped by 0 bases and J by 6 bases, with 21 bases between them. The CDR3 runs to 17 residues. The CDR3 DNA reads TGCGCCAGCAGCTTGGGTCCCTTTGTGGGCCCTGTTAAGACCCAGTACTTC. It translates to CASSLGPFVGPVKTQYF.

The rearrangement links TRBV10-3 to TRBJ2-3; 8 nucleotides align to TRBD1. The V gene end was trimmed by 10 bases and the J gene end by 3 bases; junction bases not matched to a gene: 9. Germline CDR1 and CDR2: ENHRY and SYGVKD. The CDR3 sequence is 14 residues long. The CDR3 DNA follows: TGTGCCACCTCAACAGGGGGATTTACAGATACGCAGTATTTT. This codes for CATSTGGFTDTQYF.

The V and J genes are TRBV18 and TRBJ2-4; 7 bases are a match to TRBD2. The V gene end was trimmed by 2 bases and the J gene end by 12 bases; junction bases not matched to a gene: 7. Germline loops: CDR1 KGHSH, CDR2 LQKENI. The CDR3 length is 13 residues. The CDR3 loop reads CASSPMAGANQYF. CDR3 in DNA: TGTGCCAGCTCACCAATGGCGGGAGCGAATCAGTACTTC. The full variable domain, rest sourced from reference TRBV18 and TRBJ2-4, is NAGVMQNPRHLVRRRGQEARLRCSPMKGHSHVYWYRQLPEEGLKFMVYLQKENIIDESGMPKERFSAEFPKEGPSILRIQQVVRGDSAAYFCASSPMAGANQYFGAGTRLSVL.

This clone was found once. The J gene is TRBJ1-2, the V gene TRBV29-1, with 7 bases that match TRBD1. This CDR3 comprises 13 residues. Germline V gives CDR1 SQVTM, CDR2 ANQGSEA. The junction had 7 bases not matched to a gene; V was cut back by 1 base and J by 8 bases. Written as DNA, the CDR3 is TGCAGCGTTGAAGGGACAGGAACAACGGGCTACACCTTC. Its translation: CSVEGTGTTGYTF.

The chain recombines TRBV7-2 with TRBJ2-4, with 8 bases matching TRBD2. Germline values: CDR1 SGHTA, CDR2 FQGNSA. The V segment lost 1 base and the J segment 3 bases; nucleotides outside the gene matches: 8. This CDR3 has 17 residues. CDR3 in DNA: TGTGCCAGCAGCTTAGGGATGGCGGGAGGCCTCAAAAACATTCAGTACTTC. Translating it yields CASSLGMAGGLKNIQYF.

Notes on this clone: One end of the junction varies from germline; a read error may be responsible. The rearrangement uses TRBV7-9 and TRBJ2-6; a weak D match, TRBD1 (5 bases). This CDR3 has 16 amino acids. Germline CDR1 is SEHNR and CDR2 is FQNEAQ (reference sequence). CDR3: CASSQLAGSGANGLTF. The CDR3 DNA reads TGTGCCAGCAGCCAACTCGCAGGGTCTGGGGCCAACGGCCTGACTTTC.

In its sample, this clone was seen once. V usage is TRBV7-2 and J usage is TRBJ2-5; D is possibly TRBD2 (7 bases). This CDR3 spans 15 amino acids. V was trimmed by 5 bases and J by 5 bases, leaving 18 bases between them. Germline assignment: CDR1 SGHTA and CDR2 FQGNSA. CDR3 loop: CASSGRGRALETQYF. The CDR3 DNA reads as TGTGCCAGCAGCGGTAGGGGGAGGGCCCTCGAGACCCAGTACTTC.

The chain recombines TRBV6-5 with TRBJ1-5; 7 bases are a match to TRBD1. This CDR3 comprises 15 residues. The germline V gene encodes CDR1 MNHEY and CDR2 SVGAGI. V was clipped by 4 bases and J by 0 bases; unmatched bases: 3. The CDR3 DNA is TGTGCCAGCAGTTCCGGGACAGATAGCAATCAGCCCCAGCATTTT. Amino acid sequence: CASSSGTDSNQPQHF.